The 28 T cell receptor beta chains below all came from one sample that was sequenced in a study of blood T cell repertoires in COVID-19. Measured with immunoSEQ multiplex PCR; TCRdb has only the in-frame clones, and not every one. The table shows approximately 280,000 clones, with around 89% occurring only once. Input material: peripheral blood. The source of these receptors is a man aged 40-55 years with acute or convalescent COVID-19.

This clone showed up just once. The CDR3 spells CASNPRGASRGELFF. CDR3 bases: TGTGCCAGCAACCCCAGGGGAGCTTCCCGGGGGGAACTGTTTTTT. This sequence joins TRBV9 and TRBJ1-4; a weak D match, TRBD1 (6 bases). This CDR3 contains 15 residues. Germline CDR1 SGDLS, CDR2 YYNGEE. Trimming stripped 6 bases from V and 12 bases from J, with 24 bases between. Full variable domain (outside the CDR3, taken from reference TRBV9 and TRBJ1-4): DSGVTQTPKHLITATGQRVTLRCSPRSGDLSVYWYQQSLDQGLQFLIQYYNGEERAKGNILERFSAQQFPDLHSELNLSSLELGDSALYFCASNPRGASRGELFFGSGTQLSVL.

V is TRBV27 and J is TRBJ2-5; tentatively, D is TRBD2 (6 bases). Trimming cost V 6 bases and J 5 bases, with 16 bases left between them. Germline CDR1 is MNHEY and CDR2 is SMNVEV (reference sequence). CDR3 length equals 14 residues. The CDR3: CASRTGGLRETQYF. CDR3 DNA sequence: TGTGCCAGCAGAACCGGGGGACTTCGGGAGACCCAGTACTTC.

This clone occurred a few times. This chain joins TRBV29-1 and TRBJ1-2, with D possibly matching TRBD1 (5 bases). The V gene lost 4 bases and the J gene lost 3 bases, with 6 bases spanning the gap. Germline assignment: CDR1 SQVTM and CDR2 ANQGSEA. CDR3 size: 11 residues. CDR3 DNA sequence: TGCAGCGTTGGGGACTACTATGGCTACACCTTC. Translated, it gives CSVGDYYGYTF.

V is TRBV5-1 and J is TRBJ2-1; D perhaps matches TRBD1 (8 bases). In germline, CDR1 is SGHRS, CDR2 YFSETQ. This CDR3 comprises 13 residues. Trimming took off 4 bases at V and 9 bases at J, with 14 bases between the two ends. The CDR3 is CASSPTGGGEQFF. CDR3 in DNA: TGCGCCAGCAGCCCCACAGGGGGGGGTGAGCAGTTCTTC. The full variable domain, in which reference TRBV5-1 and TRBJ2-1 provide the parts outside the CDR3, is KAGVTQTPRYLIKTRGQQVTLSCSPISGHRSVSWYQQTPGQGLQFLFEYFSETQRNKGNFPGRFSGRQFSNSRSEMNVSTLELGDSALYLCASSPTGGGEQFFGPGTRLTVL.

This clone was counted once. J is TRBJ2-1 and V is TRBV6-5; TRBD1 is a possible D gene (6 bases). The CDR3 is 11 amino acids. The germline CDR1 and CDR2 sequences are MNHEY and SVGAGI. Trimming pared 6 bases from V and 10 bases from J, leaving 10 bases between. The chain's CDR3 is CASRNQGEQFF. The CDR3 DNA sequence: TGTGCCAGCAGGAATCAGGGGGAGCAGTTCTTC.

The sample holds a few counts of this clone. CDR3 bases: TGCAGTGCTAGTTCGCGGCAGGGCCTAACCTACGAGCAGTACTTC. Translation gives CSASSRQGLTYEQYF. This chain uses TRBV20-1 with TRBJ2-7, with D tentatively TRBD1 (5 bases). The germline V and J ends were trimmed by 3 bases and 2 bases, with 17 bases remaining between them. CDR3 length: 15 residues. Per the germline V gene, CDR1 is DFQATT and CDR2 is SNEGSKA (reference sequence).

This chain links TRBV5-6 with TRBJ2-2; no reliable D call. The CDR3 runs to 12 residues. Trimming cost V 4 bases and J 2 bases, with 3 bases left between them. CDR1 is SGHDT and CDR2 is YYEEEE in the germline V gene. CDR3 in amino acids: CASSVNTGELFF. Written as DNA, the CDR3 is TGTGCCAGCAGCGTAAACACCGGGGAGCTGTTTTTT.

The rearrangement joins TRBV19 to TRBJ2-5, with a weak D call TRBD1 (6 bases). CDR1 and CDR2 (germline): LNHDA, SQIVND (reference sequence). V was pared by 4 bases and J by 2 bases, with 14 bases between. The CDR3 has 15 residues. CDR3 sequence reads: CASSTSGTPQETQYF. CDR3 bases: TGTGCCAGTAGTACCTCCGGGACACCACAAGAGACCCAGTACTTC.

The chain is built from TRBV30 and TRBJ2-3, with 7 bases that match TRBD2. There are 16 residues in the CDR3. CDR1 GTSNPN and CDR2 SVGIG come from the germline V gene (reference sequence). Germline trimming cut 2 bases from V and 1 base from J; bases unmatched to any gene: 9. CDR3 region: CAWSISTSQGTDTQYF. In nucleotides, the CDR3 is TGTGCCTGGAGTATTTCGACTAGCCAGGGCACAGATACGCAGTATTTT.

V gene TRBV10-1 combines with J gene TRBJ2-1, with TRBD1 identical over 10 bases. There are 16 residues in the CDR3. The V gene's germline CDR1 is WNHNN and CDR2 SYGVQD (reference sequence). V lost 6 bases to trimming and J lost 2 bases; unmatched junction nucleotides: 7. CDR3 in amino acids: CASSSPGTGAYNEQFF. Here the CDR3 DNA reads TGCGCCAGCAGCTCTCCCGGGACAGGGGCCTACAATGAGCAGTTCTTC.

V is TRBV5-4 and J is TRBJ2-7; maybe TRBD1 (6 bases). From germline, CDR1 is SGHNT and CDR2 YYREEE (reference sequence). This CDR3 spans 16 amino acids. V lost 2 bases to trimming and J lost 5 bases, with 20 bases between them. The CDR3 region has the DNA TGTGCCAGCAGCTTCGGTTCCTCAGGGGCGCTGAACGAGCAGTACTTC. Its protein is CASSFGSSGALNEQYF.

The rearrangement uses TRBV9 and TRBJ1-4, with 8 nucleotides matching TRBD1. The CDR3 loop spans 15 amino acids. V lost 4 bases, J lost 8 bases, and 10 bases stayed unmatched. Germline values: CDR1 SGDLS, CDR2 YYNGEE. CDR3 DNA sequence: TGTGCCAGCAGCCCACCAGGGGGCATGCAAGAAAAACTGTTTTTT. Translating it yields CASSPPGGMQEKLFF.

The J gene is TRBJ1-6, the V gene TRBV6-5, with D hard to call. The CDR3 is made up of 13 amino acids. Germline values: CDR1 MNHEY, CDR2 SVGAGI. V lost 10 bases and J 6 bases, leaving 13 bases between the germline ends. CDR3 sequence reads: CATGRGPNSPLHF. The CDR3 nucleotides read TGTGCCACCGGACGGGGTCCTAATTCACCCCTCCACTTT.

The rearrangement joins TRBV12-3 or TRBV12-4 to TRBJ2-1; D might be TRBD1 (5 bases). The CDR3 is 12 residues long. V lost 3 bases to trimming and J lost 8 bases, with 8 bases between them. DNA for the CDR3: TGTGCCAGCAGTTTGGGGCTGGATGAGCAGTTCTTC. Translation gives CASSLGLDEQFF.

The V call is TRBV4-2, the J call TRBJ2-7; 10 bases fit TRBD2. The CDR3 is 18 residues long. The J segment lost 2 bases and the V segment lost 1 base, leaving 11 bases of the junction unmatched. CDR1 and CDR2 from the germline V gene are LGHNA and YNFKEQ. The CDR3 protein is CASSQADALAGTTYEQYF. CDR3 DNA sequence: TGTGCCAGCAGCCAAGCCGATGCACTAGCGGGGACCACCTACGAGCAGTACTTC.

The CDR3 nucleotides are TGTGCCAGCAGCTTAGACTTATATAGCCGGAGCTCCTACAATGAGCAGTTCTTC. It encodes CASSLDLYSRSSYNEQFF. The chain uses TRBV11-2 and TRBJ2-1; D ambiguous. CDR1 and CDR2 (germline): SGHAT, FQNNGV. This CDR3 contains 18 residues. V lost 0 bases and J lost 0, with 15 bases in between.

The chain carries TRBV19 and TRBJ1-2; tentative D call: TRBD1 (5 bases). The V end was cut by 5 bases, the J end by 4 bases, with 11 bases between. The CDR3 has 13 amino acids. Germline CDR1 reads LNHDA; CDR2 reads SQIVND (reference sequence). The CDR3 is CASSVQVSYGYTF. The CDR3, as DNA: TGTGCCAGTAGTGTACAGGTCTCCTATGGCTACACCTTC.

J is TRBJ1-2 and V is TRBV14; no clear D gene. This CDR3 is 13 amino acids long. V was clipped by 4 bases and J by 4 bases, with 10 bases between them. In germline, CDR1 is SGHDN, CDR2 FVKESK. This CDR3 reads CASSPGPSYGYTF. The CDR3 DNA follows: TGTGCCAGCAGCCCAGGTCCTTCCTATGGCTACACCTTC.

This chain joins TRBV11-2 and TRBJ2-7, with D perhaps matching TRBD1 (6 bases). The CDR3 is 15 amino acids. The germline V and J ends were trimmed by 1 base and 2 bases, with 12 bases remaining between them. The germline V gene has CDR1 SGHAT and CDR2 FQNNGV. The CDR3 is CASSLGAGAPYEQYF. CDR3 DNA sequence: TGTGCCAGCAGCTTAGGGGCAGGGGCTCCCTACGAGCAGTACTTC.

J is TRBJ1-2 and V is TRBV29-1, with 7 bases lining up with TRBD1. Germline loops: CDR1 SQVTM, CDR2 ANQGSEA. The trim removed 4 bases at V and 2 bases at J, leaving 1 base unmatched. The CDR3 has 12 amino acids. The CDR3 sequence: CSVGTGNYGYTF. The CDR3 DNA is TGCAGCGTTGGGACAGGAAACTATGGCTACACCTTC.

This chain uses TRBV30 with TRBJ2-3; D is undetermined. CDR3 size: 11 residues. Germline V gives CDR1 GTSNPN, CDR2 SVGIG (reference sequence). V was trimmed by 3 bases and J by 7 bases, leaving 8 bases between them. The CDR3 DNA reads TGTGCCTGGAGGGCTCTCCATACGCAGTATTTT. Translation gives CAWRALHTQYF.

The chain links TRBV7-6 to TRBJ2-6; D ambiguous. The germline CDR1 and CDR2 sequences are SGHVS and FNYEAQ. V gave up 3 bases and J gave up 2 bases, with 14 bases separating them. This CDR3 is built from 17 residues. The CDR3 nucleotides read TGTGCCAGCAGCTTGGCGGAAGGAACGGCTGGGGCCAACGTCCTGACTTTC. The encoded protein is CASSLAEGTAGANVLTF.

The sample holds a few counts of this clone. The chain recombines TRBV9 with TRBJ1-1; 12 positions match TRBD1. The CDR3 loop spans 15 amino acids. V gave up 2 bases and J gave up 5 bases; unmatched junction bases: 4. The germline CDR1 and CDR2 sequences are SGDLS and YYNGEE. CDR3 sequence reads: CASSVGQGAPTEAFF. In DNA, the CDR3 is TGTGCCAGCAGCGTGGGACAGGGGGCCCCTACTGAAGCTTTCTTT.

This clone occurred once. The V and J genes are TRBV19 and TRBJ1-2, with 8 positions matching TRBD1. Looked up from germline, CDR1 is LNHDA and CDR2 is SQIVND (reference sequence). V dropped 4 bases and J dropped 8; count of bases not matched to a gene: 9. This CDR3 spans 14 amino acids. CDR3 DNA: TGTGCCAGTAGTACAGGGGGCCCCTTGCGCGGCTACACCTTC. This sequence encodes CASSTGGPLRGYTF.

This clone was observed a few times. J is TRBJ1-2 and V is TRBV27; no firm D call. Trimming removed 6 bases at V and 7 bases at J, with 15 bases between. The CDR3 loop spans 13 amino acids. CDR1 is MNHEY and CDR2 is SMNVEV in the germline V gene (reference sequence). For the CDR3, the DNA is TGTGCCAGCAGAAGAAGTCACCTCGGTGGCTACACCTTC. Its protein product is CASRRSHLGGYTF.

This clone has only one observation. The chain joins TRBV5-1 to TRBJ1-5, with D uncertain. This CDR3 has 13 amino acids. Germline V gene sequence: CDR1 SGHRS, CDR2 YFSETQ. V dropped 4 bases and J dropped 2 bases, with 7 bases sitting between them. This CDR3 is CASSREGNQPQHF. The DNA of the CDR3 is TGCGCCAGCAGCCGGGAGGGCAATCAGCCCCAGCATTTT.

This chain connects TRBV14 to TRBJ1-1; 8 bases fit TRBD1. This CDR3 spans 14 amino acids. CDR1 is SGHDN, CDR2 FVKESK, per germline. V lost 4 bases, J lost 4 bases, and 5 bases stayed unmatched. CDR3 amino acids: CASSRNTGGTEAFF. Written as DNA, the CDR3 is TGTGCCAGCAGCCGAAATACAGGGGGCACTGAAGCTTTCTTT.

This chain connects TRBV5-5 to TRBJ1-3; D ambiguous. V was pared by 6 bases and J by 4 bases, with 14 bases between. The germline V gene encodes CDR1 SGHKS and CDR2 YYEKEE (reference sequence). The CDR3 covers 14 residues. CDR3: CASTLNWRGNTIYF. Here the CDR3 DNA reads TGTGCCAGCACCCTTAATTGGAGGGGAAACACCATATATTTT. Variable domain in full (rest from reference TRBV5-5 and TRBJ1-3): DAGVTQSPTHLIKTRGQQVTLRCSPISGHKSVSWYQQVLGQGPQFIFQYYEKEERGRGNFPDRFSARQFPNYSSELNVNALLLGDSALYLCASTLNWRGNTIYFGEGSWLTVV.